Shown below are 32 T cell receptor beta chains from a single sample sequenced in a study of T cell responses to AZD1222 COVID-19 vaccine. Assay: immunoSEQ multiplex PCR; the TCRdb copy retains only in-frame clones and omits some. The table has roughly 150,000 clones, approximately 90% seen once; the top ten hold 9% to 9.5%. The sequencing used peripheral blood, collected 28 days after the second AZD1222 dose. These receptors were collected from an adult who received the AZD1222 COVID-19 vaccine.

V and J are TRBV19 and TRBJ2-5; D is ambiguous. The V end lost 4 bases, the J end lost 5 bases, and 8 bases lay between the germline ends. CDR3 length equals 12 residues. Germline V CDR1 and CDR2: LNHDA, SQIVND (reference sequence). The CDR3 DNA reads as TGTGCCAGTAGTAATATTGAGGAGACCCAGTACTTC. Protein: CASSNIEETQYF.

Only one count was recorded for this clone. The J gene is TRBJ1-2, the V gene TRBV10-1; no definite D call. The CDR3 is made up of 13 amino acids. Trimming stripped 5 bases from V and 4 bases from J, with 11 bases between. Germline-derived CDR1 and CDR2 are WNHNN and SYGVQD (reference sequence). The CDR3 sequence is CASSPDRSYGYTF. In nucleotides, the CDR3 is TGCGCCAGCAGTCCGGACCGCTCCTATGGCTACACCTTC.

The CDR3, as DNA: TGTGCCAGCAGTTCTTATGGCTACACCTTC. Its protein product is CASSSYGYTF. V gene TRBV28 combines with J gene TRBJ1-2; D remains ambiguous. CDR1 is MDHEN and CDR2 is SYDVKM in the germline V gene. V gave up 4 bases and J gave up 5 bases, with 2 bases separating them. CDR3 length equals 10 residues.

V usage is TRBV2 and J usage is TRBJ1-5; the D gene is possibly TRBD1 (5 bases). The V gene's germline CDR1 is SNHLY and CDR2 FYNNEI. CDR3 length: 16 amino acids. V lost 11 bases and J 0 bases, leaving 20 bases between the germline ends. CDR3 DNA sequence: TGTGCCGTAACGGGGCAGGGAACATATAGCAATCAGCCCCAGCATTTT. Translated: CAVTGQGTYSNQPQHF. Using reference TRBV2 and TRBJ1-5 for the parts outside the CDR3, the full variable domain is EPEVTQTPSHQVTQMGQEVILRCVPISNHLYFYWYRQILGQKVEFLVSFYNNEISEKSEIFDDQFSVERPDGSNFTLKIRSTKLEDSAMYFCAVTGQGTYSNQPQHFGDGTRLSIL.

The V and J genes are TRBV4-1 and TRBJ1-1, with a possible D match to TRBD1 (5 bases). Trimming cost V 6 bases and J 0 bases, with 11 bases left between them. From germline, CDR1 is MGHRA and CDR2 YSYEKL. The CDR3 has 14 amino acids. The CDR3 DNA reads as TGCGCCAGCAGTGTGGGGGAGATGAACACTGAAGCTTTCTTT. Protein sequence: CASSVGEMNTEAFF.

The rearrangement uses TRBV5-8 and TRBJ2-1; no firm D call. V lost 0 bases to trimming and J lost 4 bases, with 11 bases between them. Germline assignment: CDR1 SGHTS and CDR2 YDEGEE. The CDR3 sequence is 15 residues long. CDR3 in amino acids: CASSLVGDGYNEQFF. In DNA, the CDR3 is TGTGCCAGCAGCTTGGTTGGGGATGGGTACAATGAGCAGTTCTTC.

The rearrangement joins TRBV18 to TRBJ2-3; a weak D match, TRBD1 (5 bases). CDR3 length: 15 residues. Germline-derived CDR1 and CDR2 are KGHSH and LQKENI. The germline V and J ends were trimmed by 5 bases and 1 base, with 13 bases remaining between them. CDR3 nucleotides: TGTGCCAGCTCAACTGGGCTGGGGCGCACAGATACGCAGTATTTT. Its protein is CASSTGLGRTDTQYF.

The chain recombines TRBV4-3 with TRBJ1-1; a possible D gene is TRBD1 (5 bases). V shed 4 bases and J shed 5 bases, with 20 bases lying between them. The CDR3 runs 16 residues. The germline V gene encodes CDR1 LGHNA and CDR2 YSLEER. The CDR3 bases are TGCGCCAGCAGCCCGGACACCCGGAGAGTCGGGACTGAAGCTTTCTTT. Its translation: CASSPDTRRVGTEAFF.

This clone was detected only once. V and J are TRBV5-4 and TRBJ2-1; 11 nucleotides line up with TRBD2. V shed 3 bases and J 6 bases; nucleotides not matched to a gene: 5. The CDR3 is made up of 15 amino acids. CDR1 and CDR2 (germline): SGHNT, YYREEE (reference sequence). The CDR3 region has the DNA TGTGCCAGCAGCTCTGATAGCGGGGGGGCCAATGAGCAGTTCTTC. Encoded protein: CASSSDSGGANEQFF.

This sequence joins TRBV9 and TRBJ1-4, with 7 positions matching TRBD1. Germline CDR1 and CDR2: SGDLS and YYNGEE. After removal of 3 bases from V and 8 bases from J, the junction contained 4 bases not matched to a gene. CDR3 length: 13 amino acids. The CDR3 is CASSAGTAEKLFF. The DNA of the CDR3 is TGTGCCAGCAGCGCCGGGACAGCAGAAAAACTGTTTTTT.

The rearrangement joins TRBV19 to TRBJ1-5; 10 nucleotides agree with TRBD1. The CDR3 contains 13 residues. In germline, CDR1 is LNHDA, CDR2 SQIVND (reference sequence). V lost 6 bases, J lost 9 bases, and 5 bases stayed unmatched. CDR3 bases: TGTGCCAGTAGCCGGACAGGGGGATCGCCCCAGCATTTT. Encoded protein: CASSRTGGSPQHF.

Details on this clone: In the same sample, other DNA sequences code for this CDR3. The chain employs TRBV4-1 and TRBJ1-1; D remains unclear. Germline-derived CDR1 and CDR2 are MGHRA and YSYEKL. The ends were cut back, 1 base at V and 0 bases at J, with 3 bases in the middle. This CDR3 is built from 13 residues. Written as DNA, the CDR3 is TGCGCCAGCAGCCAAGGGATGAACACTGAAGCTTTCTTT. Its protein product is CASSQGMNTEAFF.

The chain joins TRBV12-3 or TRBV12-4 to TRBJ1-2; a weak D match, TRBD1 (5 bases). V lost 3 bases and J lost 8, with 13 bases in between. This CDR3 spans 13 amino acids. This CDR3 reads CASSFAGERGYTF. CDR3 sequence (DNA): TGTGCCAGCAGTTTCGCGGGGGAACGGGGCTACACCTTC.

The chain uses TRBV7-9 and TRBJ2-1; 9 nucleotides agree with TRBD2. The CDR3 runs 16 residues. The V and J ends lost 11 bases and 2 bases, in that order; junction bases with no gene match: 13. The germline V gene encodes CDR1 SEHNR and CDR2 FQNEAQ (reference sequence). In nucleotides, the CDR3 is TGTGCCGAAGATAGCGGGAGTTCTGCTCCCTACAATGAGCAGTTCTTC. It yields the protein CAEDSGSSAPYNEQFF.

In its sample, this clone was seen once. One end of the junction does not line up with germline, which may come from a read error. V and J are TRBV7-7 and TRBJ2-3, with 9 bases fitting TRBD1. The CDR3 spans 15 residues. The germline V gene has CDR1 SSHAT and CDR2 FNYEAQ (reference sequence). For the CDR3, the DNA is TGTGCTAGCAGCTTAGGGACAGGGCGCACAGATACGCAGTATTTT. It codes for CASSLGTGRTDTQYF.

This clone was seen only once. This sequence joins TRBV12-3 or TRBV12-4 and TRBJ1-3; D unclear. The CDR3 is made up of 12 amino acids. Trimming removed 6 bases at V and 10 bases at J, with 13 bases between. The CDR3, as DNA: TGTGCCAGCAGCCGGCCCCCGGGGACCATATATTTT. This gives the protein CASSRPPGTIYF.

The chain has TRBV12-3 or TRBV12-4 and TRBJ1-1, with D unresolved. The CDR3 covers 13 residues. Trimming took off 7 bases at V and 5 bases at J, with 14 bases between the two ends. This chain's CDR3 is CASTPDLGTEAFF. The CDR3 DNA reads TGTGCCAGCACCCCTGACTTGGGGACTGAAGCTTTCTTT.

The chain has TRBV30 and TRBJ1-2; no reliable D call. The V and J ends lost 0 bases and 3 bases respectively, with 8 bases between them. CDR1 and CDR2 (germline): GTSNPN, SVGIG (reference sequence). The CDR3 length is 13 residues. CDR3 sequence reads: CAWSVRRDYGYTF. DNA of the CDR3: TGTGCCTGGAGTGTCCGCAGAGACTATGGCTACACCTTC. Full variable domain (rest looked up from reference TRBV30 and TRBJ1-2): SQTIHQWPATLVQPVGSPLSLECTVEGTSNPNLYWYRQAAGRGLQLLFYSVGIGQISSEVPQNLSASRPQDRQFILSSKKLLLSDSGFYLCAWSVRRDYGYTFGSGTRLTVV.

The J gene is TRBJ2-1, the V gene TRBV7-3; the D is unclear. V lost 6 bases, J lost 5 bases, and 5 bases lay in between. The length of the CDR3 is 11 residues. CDR1 and CDR2 from the germline V gene are SGHTA and FQGTGA. The CDR3 DNA reads TGTGCCAGCAGTTACAACAATGAGCAGTTCTTC. This codes for CASSYNNEQFF.

This clone was seen more than once but under ten times. One end of the junction varies from germline; a read error may be responsible. The genes are TRBV7-9 and TRBJ1-2; 10 bases are a match to TRBD1. This CDR3 spans 13 amino acids. Germline V CDR1 and CDR2: SEHNR, FQNEAQ (reference sequence). The CDR3 bases are TGTGCCAGCAACCCTATAGGGACAGGGGAGTTGGTCTTC. Its protein product is CASNPIGTGELVF.

The chain is built from TRBV5-6 and TRBJ2-7, with 9 bases that match TRBD2. Germline-derived CDR1 and CDR2 are SGHDT and YYEEEE. V dropped 0 bases and J dropped 5; count of bases not matched to a gene: 3. CDR3 length equals 14 residues. The CDR3, as DNA: TGTGCCAGCAGCTTGGGTAGCGGGGGCCACGAGCAGTACGTC. This gives the protein CASSLGSGGHEQYV.

V and J are TRBV4-2 and TRBJ1-1, with TRBD1 as a possible D gene (5 bases). The V gene's germline CDR1 is LGHNA and CDR2 YNFKEQ. The CDR3 loop spans 16 amino acids. V lost 0 bases to trimming and J lost 4 bases, with 15 bases between them. The CDR3 nucleotides read TGTGCCAGCAGCCAAGAGTCCAGCGGGCAGGGCACTGAAGCTTTCTTT. Protein: CASSQESSGQGTEAFF.

This chain joins TRBV12-3 or TRBV12-4 and TRBJ1-5, with D uncertain. Trimming stripped 7 bases from V and 5 bases from J, with 12 bases between. The CDR3 sequence is 13 residues long. The CDR3 DNA sequence: TGTGCCAGCACCTTCGGATACGATCAGCCCCAGCATTTT. It codes for CASTFGYDQPQHF.

V and J are TRBV5-6 and TRBJ1-3, with TRBD1 as a possible D gene (6 bases). Trimming cost V 0 bases and J 10 bases, with 17 bases left between them. From germline, CDR1 is SGHDT and CDR2 YYEEEE. CDR3 length: 15 amino acids. For the CDR3, the DNA is TGTGCCAGCAGCTTGGCGGGACCAAGGGGGTCTACCATATATTTT. As protein: CASSLAGPRGSTIYF.

A single count supports this clone. The chain has TRBV6-4 and TRBJ2-3; D may match TRBD1 or TRBD2 (5 bases each). This CDR3 has 14 amino acids. CDR1 is MRHNA, CDR2 SNTAGT, per germline. Trimming took 1 base from V and 2 from J, leaving 7 bases between them. The CDR3 sequence is CASSDFGATDTQYF. The CDR3 region has the DNA TGTGCCAGCAGTGACTTCGGGGCCACAGATACGCAGTATTTT.

This clone occurred once. The chain employs TRBV5-1 and TRBJ1-1; 11 positions match TRBD1. The V segment lost 4 bases and the J segment 4 bases; nucleotides outside the gene matches: 6. This CDR3 comprises 15 residues. Per germline, CDR1 SGHRS and CDR2 YFSETQ. The CDR3 DNA reads as TGCGCCAGCAGCGCCGCCGGGACAGGGGGCACTGAAGCTTTCTTT. This sequence encodes CASSAAGTGGTEAFF.

The V and J genes are TRBV6-5 and TRBJ1-5; 7 bases align to TRBD1. CDR1 MNHEY and CDR2 SVGAGI come from the germline V gene. V gave up 5 bases and J gave up 7 bases; unmatched junction bases: 8. The length of the CDR3 is 14 residues. The CDR3 loop is CASSNRQGTQPQHF. The CDR3 nucleotides are TGTGCCAGCAGTAACCGACAGGGCACACAGCCCCAGCATTTT.

This clone was seen just once. V is TRBV20-1 and J is TRBJ1-5; D is perhaps TRBD1 (6 bases). The V gene lost 3 bases and the J gene lost 2 bases, with 11 bases spanning the gap. Looked up from germline, CDR1 is DFQATT and CDR2 is SNEGSKA (reference sequence). The CDR3 covers 14 residues. Written as DNA, the CDR3 is TGCAGTGCTAGTACAGGGTCGGGCAATCAGCCCCAGCATTTT. Translated, it gives CSASTGSGNQPQHF.

The chain recombines TRBV11-1 with TRBJ1-5; D gene ambiguous. The CDR3 sequence is 13 residues long. V lost 5 bases, J lost 5 bases, and 10 bases lay in between. CDR1 is SGHAT, CDR2 FQDESV, per germline (reference sequence). This CDR3 is CASSPDRDQPQHF. The CDR3 bases are TGTGCCAGCAGCCCTGACCGCGATCAGCCCCAGCATTTT.

The chain links TRBV6-2 or TRBV6-3 to TRBJ2-2, with D possibly being TRBD2 (5 bases). CDR1 and CDR2 from the germline V gene are MNHEY and SVGEGT. The CDR3 consists of 15 residues. The V end lost 4 bases, the J end lost 2 bases, and 11 bases lay between the germline ends. The DNA for the CDR3 is TGTGCCAGCAGTTCCGGGATCTTCAACACCGGGGAGCTGTTTTTT. Its translation: CASSSGIFNTGELFF.

This chain links TRBV7-9 with TRBJ2-1, with D unclear. Germline-derived CDR1 and CDR2 are SEHNR and FQNEAQ (reference sequence). The CDR3 spans 19 residues. V lost 0 bases and J 0 bases, leaving 18 bases between the germline ends. CDR3 sequence reads: CASSLALLWSRSSYNEQFF. The CDR3 nucleotides read TGTGCCAGCAGCTTAGCTTTGTTGTGGTCGCGAAGCTCCTACAATGAGCAGTTCTTC.

The table lists this clone with a count of one. The rearrangement links TRBV14 to TRBJ2-1, with D hard to call. The CDR3 is 16 residues long. V was clipped by 6 bases and J by 3 bases, with 18 bases between them. Germline CDR1 reads SGHDN; CDR2 reads FVKESK. CDR3 bases: TGTGCCAGCAGTCGTCTTAGTGGATCTCTCTACAATGAGCAGTTCTTC. This gives the protein CASSRLSGSLYNEQFF.